This T cell receptor beta chain was captured in a study of post-analysis software for immune sequencing data. Study information: Disease trajectories encompassed relapsing-remitting, secondary progressive and progressive-relapsing multiple sclerosis. Study observations and caveats: The study found significantly lower normalized Chao1 diversity in multiple sclerosis patients than in controls. Roughly 5 TRBV segments occurring more often in patients than controls included TRBV5-6, TRBV5-1 and TRBV20-1. F measure grouped same-batch samples tightly together.

TCR beta cDNA libraries had unique molecular identifiers. With roughly 0.95 to 11 million T cells as the source, a few hundred thousand cDNA molecules resulted. MiXCR, run by TCRdb on the PCR reads, gives a single entry per CDR3 protein. The sample yields over 700,000 distinct CDR3 sequences, about 27% seen once. V dropped 5 bases and J dropped 1; count of bases not matched to a gene: 5. This CDR3 contains 15 residues. Germline lookup yields CDR1 SGHNT and CDR2 YENEEA. This clonotype showed up just a few times. Its specificity is unknown. This receptor was taken from a girl aged 5-17 years with multiple sclerosis. The gene calls are TRBV11-3 and TRBJ2-1, with 7 bases identical to TRBD1. Sequencing was performed on blood. The CDR3 bases are TGTGCCAGCAGCAGGGACAGTCTATCCTACAATGAGCAGTTCTTC. It is translated as CASSRDSLSYNEQFF.